Sequencing of this TCR beta chain was carried out in a study of tumour-infiltrating T cells in Burkitt lymphoma. For the study at large: Repertoire clonality predicted overall and progression-free survival.

Generated by immunoSEQ multiplex PCR, the TCRdb table keeps only in-frame clones and is missing some. The sample yields about 600 clones, approximately 90% seen once. The CDR3 spans 13 residues. The V end was cut by 7 bases, the J end by 0 bases, with 12 bases between. In germline, CDR1 is GTSNPN, CDR2 SVGIG (reference sequence). This receptor was obtained from a human donor with diffuse large B-cell lymphoma. V gene TRBV30 combines with J gene TRBJ1-2; D is unresolved. Source material: tumor tissue. The CDR3 nucleotides are TGTGCCTCCACCCCAGCTTCTAACTATGGCTACACCTTC. Translation gives CASTPASNYGYTF.